This T cell receptor beta chain was obtained from a study of untreated major depressive disorder. Study-level findings and limits: TRBV05-01 (Vbeta 5.1) usage was higher in CD4+ T cells of depressed patients than controls.

Libraries were prepared by immunoSEQ multiplex PCR; TCRdb keeps only in-frame clonotypes and omits some of them. The sample consists of more than 25,000 clones, about 90% of them appearing once. Germline CDR1 reads LNHNV; CDR2 reads YYDKDF (reference sequence). V shed 0 bases and J shed 4 bases, with 9 bases lying between them. This CDR3 is 14 amino acids long. About 94% CD4+ purity was typical by flow cytometry. Concerning this clone itself: Antigen unknown.

The source material was CD4+ T cells from PBMCs. The V and J genes are TRBV15 and TRBJ1-1; no firm D call. This TCR derives from a woman aged 25-40 years with major depressive disorder. This chain's CDR3 is CATSRDGWGTEAFF. The CDR3, as DNA: TGTGCCACCAGCAGAGATGGGTGGGGCACTGAAGCTTTCTTT.